Presented here are 22 T cell receptor beta chains from one specimen sequenced in a study of T cell responses to AZD1222 COVID-19 vaccine (dated by TCRdb to the early 2020s). Library construction relied on the immunoSEQ multiplex PCR assay. Here the immuneACCESS table is served through TCRdb, limited to in-frame sequences with V and J called. Missing clones are a known gap in these copies; in checked studies unresolved V genes cover under half, and the rest lacks a known reason. This sample lists about 83,000 clones; 88% were detected once. The ten largest clones capture roughly 4.8% of the sample. Taken with the paper, the label for time point translates to: baseline before first vaccination. Explained via the paper, the treatment or condition label denotes: meningococcal conjugate vaccine given as trial control. The sequences come from peripheral blood, collected on day 0 of MenACWY control vaccination. These receptors all stem from an adult in good health.

The rearrangement joins TRBV28 to TRBJ2-2; D is undetermined. Germline loops: CDR1 MDHEN, CDR2 SYDVKM. The CDR3 consists of 13 residues. V lost 7 bases, J lost 8 bases, and 14 bases lay in between. The CDR3 sequence is CASIPRVTGELFF. The CDR3 bases are TGTGCCAGCATTCCGAGAGTAACGGGGGAGCTGTTTTTT.

This chain links TRBV10-2 with TRBJ2-7; D unresolved. V was trimmed by 8 bases and J by 5 bases, leaving 13 bases between them. The V gene's germline CDR1 is WSHSY and CDR2 SAAADI. The CDR3 spans 12 residues. The CDR3 loop is CASLGIGDEQYF. The CDR3 coding sequence is TGCGCCAGCCTGGGTATCGGTGACGAGCAGTACTTC.

The chain carries TRBV2 and TRBJ2-1, with 10 bases lining up with TRBD2. The V gene end was trimmed by 5 bases and the J gene end by 12 bases; junction bases not matched to a gene: 10. This CDR3 has 14 residues. Germline V gives CDR1 SNHLY, CDR2 FYNNEI. The CDR3 DNA reads as TGTGCCAGCAGTCCCACCCCTAGCGGGAGTTGGCAGTTCTTC. This translates into CASSPTPSGSWQFF.

This chain joins TRBV19 and TRBJ2-3; TRBD2 might be the D (6 bases). V was cut by 6 bases and J by 3 bases, with 13 bases left in between. In germline, CDR1 is LNHDA, CDR2 SQIVND (reference sequence). The CDR3 contains 14 residues. The CDR3 bases are TGTGCCAGTAGCTACTCACGGGAGACAGATACGCAGTATTTT. Its translation is CASSYSRETDTQYF.

The chain joins TRBV28 to TRBJ2-7, with 7 bases matching TRBD2. CDR3 length equals 11 residues. From germline, CDR1 is MDHEN and CDR2 SYDVKM. The V segment lost 8 bases and the J segment 5 bases; nucleotides outside the gene matches: 3. CDR3 bases: TGTGCCAGCCTGGGGAGGGACGAGCAGTACTTC. Amino acid sequence: CASLGRDEQYF.

This clone was counted between two and nine times. The rearrangement joins TRBV19 to TRBJ2-7; no clear D gene. CDR3 length equals 14 residues. The ends were cut back, 5 bases at V and 0 bases at J, with 11 bases in the middle. Looked up from germline, CDR1 is LNHDA and CDR2 is SQIVND (reference sequence). CDR3 DNA sequence: TGTGCCAGTAGTGATGAGGCGGTCTCCTACGAGCAGTACTTC. Its protein is CASSDEAVSYEQYF.

This chain joins TRBV5-6 and TRBJ1-2, with 7 bases aligning to TRBD1. The V segment lost 4 bases and the J segment 2 bases; nucleotides outside the gene matches: 2. CDR1 and CDR2 (germline): SGHDT, YYEEEE. The CDR3 length is 13 residues. The CDR3 is CASSQGQNYGYTF. For the CDR3, the DNA is TGTGCCAGCAGCCAGGGACAGAACTATGGCTACACCTTC. Full variable domain (remainder filled in from reference TRBV5-6 and TRBJ1-2): DAGVTQSPTHLIKTRGQQVTLRCSPKSGHDTVSWYQQALGQGPQFIFQYYEEEERQRGNFPDRFSGHQFPNYSSELNVNALLLGDSALYLCASSQGQNYGYTFGSGTRLTVV.

V usage is TRBV19 and J usage is TRBJ1-3; D is ambiguous. The CDR3 runs 16 residues. The germline V gene encodes CDR1 LNHDA and CDR2 SQIVND (reference sequence). Between the trimmed V and J ends, which lost 7 bases and 0 bases, there was a span of 16 bases. This chain's CDR3 is CASTKGAPSSGNTIYF. The CDR3 DNA sequence: TGTGCCAGTACTAAGGGTGCGCCTAGCTCTGGAAACACCATATATTTT.

The chain links TRBV7-2 to TRBJ2-7; 13 bases align to TRBD2. With 2 bases clipped from V and 6 bases from J, the junction kept 4 bases outside the gene matches. Per the germline V gene, CDR1 is SGHTA and CDR2 is FQGNSA. This CDR3 region has 15 residues. The CDR3 reads CASSLFGTSGTEQYF. CDR3 nucleotide sequence: TGTGCCAGCAGCTTATTCGGGACTAGCGGGACCGAGCAGTACTTC.

The V gene is TRBV9, the J gene TRBJ2-2; D uncertain. Germline lookup yields CDR1 SGDLS and CDR2 YYNGEE. This CDR3 spans 12 amino acids. Trimming stripped 3 bases from V and 3 bases from J, with 3 bases between. The CDR3 sequence: CASSDDTGELFF. The CDR3 DNA reads as TGTGCCAGCAGCGACGACACCGGGGAGCTGTTTTTT.

The sample holds one count of this clone. The chain uses TRBV6-5 and TRBJ2-7; D remains unclear. The V gene lost 7 bases and the J gene lost 2 bases, with 15 bases spanning the gap. This CDR3 is 14 amino acids long. Germline CDR1 MNHEY, CDR2 SVGAGI. This CDR3 reads CASTSHGGPYEQYF. The CDR3 DNA is TGTGCCAGCACCTCACACGGCGGTCCCTACGAGCAGTACTTC.

The V gene is TRBV5-1, the J gene TRBJ2-7, with D possibly matching TRBD1 (5 bases). CDR3 length: 12 residues. Germline values: CDR1 SGHRS, CDR2 YFSETQ. V lost 3 bases and J 4 bases, leaving 8 bases between the germline ends. This CDR3 is CASSSTVYEQYF. The DNA of the CDR3 is TGCGCCAGCAGCTCGACAGTTTACGAGCAGTACTTC.

CDR3 coding DNA: TGTGCCACCCGGGACAGGGATTTTACTGAAGCTTTCTTT. It specifies CATRDRDFTEAFF. This chain links TRBV25-1 with TRBJ1-1; 9 bases match TRBD1. The CDR3 has 13 amino acids. CDR1 MGHDK and CDR2 SYGVNS come from the germline V gene. V trimming: 10 bases; J trimming: 5 bases; junction bases outside the gene matches: 8. The entire variable domain, with the rest obtained from reference TRBV25-1 and TRBJ1-1, is as follows: EADIYQTPRYLVIGTGKKITLECSQTMGHDKMYWYQQDPGMELHLIHYSYGVNSTEKGDLSSESTVSRIRTEHFPLTLESARPSHTSQYLCATRDRDFTEAFFGQGTRLTVV.

The chain joins TRBV7-2 to TRBJ2-1, with a tentative D call TRBD2 (6 bases). Germline V gene sequence: CDR1 SGHTA, CDR2 FQGNSA. The ends were cut back, 5 bases at V and 1 base at J, with 12 bases in the middle. The CDR3 is made up of 15 amino acids. CDR3 amino acids: CASSEGLGSYNEQFF. Here the CDR3 DNA reads TGTGCCAGCAGCGAGGGACTGGGATCCTACAATGAGCAGTTCTTC. The complete variable domain, with remaining parts taken from reference TRBV7-2 and TRBJ2-1, reads GAGVSQSPSNKVTEKGKDVELRCDPISGHTALYWYRQSLGQGLEFLIYFQGNSAPDKSGLPSDRFSAERTGGSVSTLTIQRTQQEDSAVYLCASSEGLGSYNEQFFGPGTRLTVL.

The chain has TRBV1 and TRBJ2-1; TRBD2 was called by the table and not checked on the DNA. TRBV1 is a pseudogene. The CDR3 is made up of 15 amino acids. The CDR3 region has the DNA TGCACCAGCACCCCACTAGCGGGGTCCTACAATGAGCAGTTCTTC. Translated: CTSTPLAGSYNEQFF.

The chain links TRBV19 to TRBJ1-4; maybe TRBD1 (5 bases). Trimming took off 3 bases at V and 6 bases at J, with 17 bases between the two ends. CDR1 LNHDA and CDR2 SQIVND come from the germline V gene (reference sequence). CDR3 length: 16 residues. Here the CDR3 reads CASSIGLPEGYEKLFF. The CDR3 DNA reads as TGTGCCAGTAGTATTGGTCTGCCGGAGGGGTATGAAAAACTGTTTTTT.

The chain joins TRBV7-2 to TRBJ1-6; D unresolved. Germline CDR1 reads SGHTA; CDR2 reads FQGNSA. The CDR3 runs 14 residues. Trimming shortened V by 5 bases and J by 5 bases, and 10 bases separated the two germline ends. The CDR3 loop is CASSNSFDNSPLHF. DNA of the CDR3: TGTGCCAGCAGCAACAGCTTTGATAATTCACCCCTCCACTTT.

J is TRBJ2-7 and V is TRBV9; 8 bases fit TRBD1. The germline gives CDR1 SGDLS, CDR2 YYNGEE. CDR3 size: 14 residues. Trimming took 4 bases from V and 2 from J; bases not matched to a gene: 5. In DNA form, the CDR3 reads TGTGCCAGCAGCACCCGGACAGGGCCCTACGAGCAGTACTTC. Its translation: CASSTRTGPYEQYF.

The chain uses TRBV11-2 and TRBJ2-2, with 8 bases fitting TRBD2. Germline V gene data show CDR1 as SGHAT and CDR2 as FQNNGV. V lost 4 bases and J lost 6; bases outside the gene matches: 7. The CDR3 is 15 amino acids. Here the CDR3 reads CASSSPGLGAGELFF. For the CDR3, the DNA is TGTGCCAGCAGCTCGCCGGGACTAGGGGCCGGGGAGCTGTTTTTT.

This chain joins TRBV6-5 and TRBJ2-3; possibly TRBD1 for D (6 bases). The length of the CDR3 is 12 residues. The germline gives CDR1 MNHEY, CDR2 SVGAGI. Trimming removed 11 bases from V and 4 bases from J, with 13 bases in between. This CDR3 is CAVQGPADTQYF. In DNA form, the CDR3 reads TGTGCCGTACAGGGCCCCGCAGATACGCAGTATTTT.

V usage is TRBV5-1 and J usage is TRBJ1-1; D is unresolved. The CDR3 extends over 14 amino acids. Trimming took 0 bases from V and 4 from J, leaving 10 bases between them. In germline, CDR1 is SGHRS, CDR2 YFSETQ. The CDR3 DNA reads as TGCGCCAGCAGCTTGGTCCCCCCGGGCACTGAAGCTTTCTTT. Its protein product is CASSLVPPGTEAFF.

The rearrangement joins TRBV4-1 to TRBJ1-4, with D maybe TRBD1 (5 bases). CDR3 length equals 15 residues. CDR1 MGHRA and CDR2 YSYEKL come from the germline V gene. V was cut by 0 bases and J by 8 bases, with 13 bases left in between. The CDR3: CASSQDTAGKEKLFF. The DNA of the CDR3 is TGCGCCAGCAGCCAAGATACGGCAGGGAAAGAAAAACTGTTTTTT.